Listed below are T cell receptor beta chains from one sample, sequenced in a study of glioma-infiltrating T cells after dendritic cell vaccination. Produced via immunoSEQ multiplex PCR; TCRdb's table is partial and in-frame only. The sample has about 73,000 clones; approximately 80% are singletons. Sequencing used blood, obtained before dendritic cell vaccination. The receptors originated from a human donor with glioblastoma. The CDR3 runs from the conserved cysteine through the conserved F or W. D genes are given only for firm matches. Not all rows give a size; the values are once, few, many and, for expanded clones, a class.

v_gene	d_gene	abundance	j_gene	CDR3aa	CDR3nt
TRBV7-3	TRBD2	.	TRBJ2-2	CASSLASGIPPGELFF	TGTGCCAGCAGCTTAGCTAGCGGGATCCCTCCCGGGGAGCTGTTTTTT
TRBV5-1	TRBD1	.	TRBJ1-2	CASSPGQGDDYGYTF	TGCGCCAGCAGCCCTGGACAGGGGGATGACTATGGCTACACCTTC
TRBV6-6	.	.	TRBJ1-2	CASADYGYTF	TGTGCCAGCGCGGACTATGGCTACACCTTC
TRBV6-5	.	few	TRBJ1-1	CASSRKMTGNTEAFF	TGTGCCAGCAGTAGGAAGATGACAGGGAACACTGAAGCTTTCTTT
TRBV2	.	.	TRBJ2-1	CASSEGLALSEQFF	TGTGCCAGCAGTGAAGGGCTAGCGTTAAGTGAGCAGTTCTTC
TRBV6-5	TRBD1	few	TRBJ1-1	CASRSNRDRGVAFF	TGTGCCAGCAGAAGCAACCGGGACAGGGGTGTAGCTTTCTTT
TRBV18	.	.	TRBJ2-3	CASSPDSRTDTQYF	TGTGCCAGCTCACCAGACTCTCGCACAGATACGCAGTATTTT
TRBV5-8	TRBD1	.	TRBJ1-5	CASSHRTGGGGQPQHF	TGTGCCAGCAGCCACCGGACAGGGGGGGGTGGGCAGCCCCAGCATTTT
TRBV9	TRBD1	.	TRBJ2-5	CASSVGTGGFGETQYF	TGTGCCAGCAGCGTGGGGACAGGGGGGTTCGGGGAGACCCAGTACTTC
TRBV15	TRBD2	.	TRBJ2-1	CATSREGGRNNEQFF	TGTGCCACCAGCAGAGAAGGCGGGAGGAACAATGAGCAGTTCTTC
TRBV5-4	.	few	TRBJ2-7	CASRSRAQDEQYF	TGTGCCAGCAGGTCCAGGGCTCAGGACGAGCAGTACTTC
TRBV4-1	TRBD1	many	TRBJ1-2	CASSQGTGVYGYTF	TGCGCCAGCAGCCAAGGGACAGGTGTCTATGGCTACACCTTC
TRBV2	.	.	TRBJ2-1	CASSSYRVNNEQFF	TGTGCCAGCAGTTCGTACAGGGTAAACAATGAGCAGTTCTTC
TRBV6-4	TRBD2	.	TRBJ2-5	CASSEASGKQETQYF	TGTGCCAGCAGTGAGGCTAGCGGGAAACAAGAGACCCAGTACTTC
TRBV2	.	.	TRBJ1-2	CASNINSYGYTF	TGTGCCAGCAACATCAACAGCTATGGCTACACCTTC
TRBV19	TRBD1	.	TRBJ1-2	CATRDRGFTNYGYTF	TGTGCCACCAGGGACAGGGGGTTTACTAACTATGGCTACACCTTC